Sequencing of this T cell receptor beta chain was carried out in a study of T cells in Graves' hyperthyroidism and ophthalmopathy. Amplified TCR beta CDR3 regions derived from RNA transcripts. Using the HTBI primer set, a first-round RT-PCR was run on the TCR CDR3. From the multiplex PCR reads, TCRdb called clonotypes with MiXCR, one entry per CDR3 protein. The sample lists approximately 300,000 distinct CDR3 sequences; roughly 18% were seen once. J lost 3 bases, V lost 4 bases, and 13 bases had no gene match. This CDR3 has 16 amino acids. Germline CDR1 is SGHDT and CDR2 is YYEEEE. Many counts were recorded for this clonotype.

The sequence derives from a man aged 50-60 years with Graves' ophthalmopathy. Sequenced input: blood. The chain joins TRBV5-6 to TRBJ2-7, with TRBD2 identical over 7 bases. Written as DNA, the CDR3 is TGTGCCAGCAGCCGCTGGGAGGGCCCTGGGGGCTACGAGCAGTACTTC. Translated: CASSRWEGPGGYEQYF.